The source of this TCR beta chain is a study of cytomegalovirus exposure and HLA in healthy donors. This clone was found a few times. The antigen remains undetermined. Primers: 60 Vbeta forward and 13 Jbeta reverse. Authors' data handling: Among the unique TCR beta chains that a later analysis counted, roughly 80 million in all, 9.5 million to 12 million were shared. Clones were read by immunoSEQ multiplex PCR, and TCRdb kept only the in-frame ones, dropping some. V, J and clone size derive from that table, while D and trimming were established from the DNA sequence. The data contain around 150,000 clones, around 80% of them singletons. V shed 0 bases and J shed 0 bases, with 8 bases lying between them. The CDR3 length is 16 residues. In germline, CDR1 is SGHVS, CDR2 FNYEAQ. Overall study findings and caveats: Researchers catalogued some 160 TCR beta chains as cytomegalovirus-associated.

V and J are TRBV7-6 and TRBJ2-2, with D perhaps matching TRBD1 (5 bases). The material sequenced was PBMCs. The receptor's source is a man aged 25 to 40 in good health and CMV-seronegative. The CDR3 reads CASSLATATNTGELFF. The CDR3 nucleotides read TGTGCCAGCAGCTTAGCGACAGCGACGAACACCGGGGAGCTGTTTTTT.